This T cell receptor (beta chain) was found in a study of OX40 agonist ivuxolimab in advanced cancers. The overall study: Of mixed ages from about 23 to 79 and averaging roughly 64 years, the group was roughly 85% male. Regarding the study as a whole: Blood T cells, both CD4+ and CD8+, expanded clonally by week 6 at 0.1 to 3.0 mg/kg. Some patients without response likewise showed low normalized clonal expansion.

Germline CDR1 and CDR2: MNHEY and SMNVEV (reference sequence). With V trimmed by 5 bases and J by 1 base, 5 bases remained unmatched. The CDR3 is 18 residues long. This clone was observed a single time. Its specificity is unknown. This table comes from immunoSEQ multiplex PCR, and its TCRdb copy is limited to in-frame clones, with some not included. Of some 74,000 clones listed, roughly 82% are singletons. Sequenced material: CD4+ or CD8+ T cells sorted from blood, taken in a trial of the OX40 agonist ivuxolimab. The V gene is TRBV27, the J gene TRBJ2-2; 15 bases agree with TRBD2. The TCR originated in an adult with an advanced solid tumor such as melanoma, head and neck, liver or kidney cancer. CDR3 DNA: TGTGCCAGCAGTAGGGGGACTAGCGGGGGGCGGAACACCGGGGAGCTGTTTTTT. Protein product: CASSRGTSGGRNTGELFF.